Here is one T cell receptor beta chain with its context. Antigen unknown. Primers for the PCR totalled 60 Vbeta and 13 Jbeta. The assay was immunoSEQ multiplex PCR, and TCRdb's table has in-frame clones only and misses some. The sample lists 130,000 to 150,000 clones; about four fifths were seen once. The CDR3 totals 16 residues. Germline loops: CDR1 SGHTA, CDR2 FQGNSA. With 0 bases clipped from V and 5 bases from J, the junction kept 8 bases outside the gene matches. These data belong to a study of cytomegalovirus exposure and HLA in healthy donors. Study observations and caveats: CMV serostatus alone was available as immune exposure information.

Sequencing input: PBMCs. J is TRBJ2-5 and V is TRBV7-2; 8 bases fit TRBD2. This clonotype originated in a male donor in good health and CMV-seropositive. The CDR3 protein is CASSLAPGGALETQYF. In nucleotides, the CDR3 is TGTGCCAGCAGCTTAGCGCCGGGGGGGGCCCTTGAGACCCAGTACTTC.